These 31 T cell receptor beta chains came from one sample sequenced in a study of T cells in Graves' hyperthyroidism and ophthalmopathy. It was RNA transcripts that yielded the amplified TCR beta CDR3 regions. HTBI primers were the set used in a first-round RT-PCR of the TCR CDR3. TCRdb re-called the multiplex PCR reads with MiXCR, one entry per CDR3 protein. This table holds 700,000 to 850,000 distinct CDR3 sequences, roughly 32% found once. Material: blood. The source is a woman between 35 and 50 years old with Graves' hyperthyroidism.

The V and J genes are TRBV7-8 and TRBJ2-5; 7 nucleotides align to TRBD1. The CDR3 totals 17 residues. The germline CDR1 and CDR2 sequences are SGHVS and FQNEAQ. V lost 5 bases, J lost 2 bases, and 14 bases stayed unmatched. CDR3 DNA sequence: TGTGCCAGCAGCCTTAGACAGGGTGCGGGCCAACAAGAGACCCAGTACTTC. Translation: CASSLRQGAGQQETQYF.

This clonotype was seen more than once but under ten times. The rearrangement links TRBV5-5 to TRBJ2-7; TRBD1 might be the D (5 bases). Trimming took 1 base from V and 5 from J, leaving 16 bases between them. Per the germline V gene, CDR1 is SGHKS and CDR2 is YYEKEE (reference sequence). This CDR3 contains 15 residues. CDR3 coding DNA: TGTGCCAGCAGCTTGTTGACAGTCAAGTTCAACGAGCAGTACTTC. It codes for CASSLLTVKFNEQYF. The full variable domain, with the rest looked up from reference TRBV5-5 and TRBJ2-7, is DAGVTQSPTHLIKTRGQQVTLRCSPISGHKSVSWYQQVLGQGPQFIFQYYEKEERGRGNFPDRFSARQFPNYSSELNVNALLLGDSALYLCASSLLTVKFNEQYFGPGTRLTVT.

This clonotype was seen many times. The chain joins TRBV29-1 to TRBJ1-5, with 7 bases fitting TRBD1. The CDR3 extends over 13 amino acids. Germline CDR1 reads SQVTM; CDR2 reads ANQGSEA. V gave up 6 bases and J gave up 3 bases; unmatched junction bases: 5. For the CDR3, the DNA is TGCAGCGTCCAGGGACAGTCCAATCAGCCCCAGCATTTT. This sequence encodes CSVQGQSNQPQHF.

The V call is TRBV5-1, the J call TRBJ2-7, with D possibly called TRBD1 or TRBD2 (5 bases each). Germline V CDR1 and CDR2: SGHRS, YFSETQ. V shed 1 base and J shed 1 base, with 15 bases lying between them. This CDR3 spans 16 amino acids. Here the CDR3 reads CASSLIGSGRSYEQYF. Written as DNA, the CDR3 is TGCGCCAGCAGCTTGATCGGGTCGGGACGGTCCTACGAGCAGTACTTC.

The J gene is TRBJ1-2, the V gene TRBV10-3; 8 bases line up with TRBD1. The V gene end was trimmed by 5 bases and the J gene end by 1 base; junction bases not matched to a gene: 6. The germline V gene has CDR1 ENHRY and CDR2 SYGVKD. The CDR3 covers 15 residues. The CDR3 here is CAISTLGQDNYGYTF. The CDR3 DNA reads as TGTGCCATCAGTACACTGGGACAGGATAACTATGGCTACACCTTC.

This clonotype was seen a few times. The CDR3 spells CASSRQGMGYGYTF. Here the CDR3 DNA reads TGTGCCAGCAGCCGACAGGGGATGGGCTATGGCTACACCTTC. This sequence joins TRBV6-5 and TRBJ1-2; TRBD1 agrees at 8 bases. Germline lookup yields CDR1 MNHEY and CDR2 SVGAGI. The V segment lost 6 bases and the J segment 4 bases; nucleotides outside the gene matches: 7. The CDR3 loop spans 14 amino acids.

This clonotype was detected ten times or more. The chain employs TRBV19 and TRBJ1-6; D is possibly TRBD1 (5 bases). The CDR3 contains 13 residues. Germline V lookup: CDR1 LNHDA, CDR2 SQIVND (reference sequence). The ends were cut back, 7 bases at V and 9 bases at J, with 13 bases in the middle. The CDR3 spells CASNAGTSSPLHF. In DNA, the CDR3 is TGTGCCAGTAACGCAGGGACGAGTTCACCCCTCCACTTT.

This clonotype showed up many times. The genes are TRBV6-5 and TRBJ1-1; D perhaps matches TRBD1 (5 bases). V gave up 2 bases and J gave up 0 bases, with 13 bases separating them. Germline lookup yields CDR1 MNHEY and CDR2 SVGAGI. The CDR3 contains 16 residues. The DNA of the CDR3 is TGTGCCAGCAGTTACGGCAGAAGACAGATGAACACTGAAGCTTTCTTT. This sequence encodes CASSYGRRQMNTEAFF.

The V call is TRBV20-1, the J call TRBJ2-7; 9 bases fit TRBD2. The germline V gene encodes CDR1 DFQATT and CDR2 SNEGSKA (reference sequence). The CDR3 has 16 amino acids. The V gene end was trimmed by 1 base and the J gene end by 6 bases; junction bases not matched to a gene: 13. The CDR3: CSARVMLAGSIAEQYF. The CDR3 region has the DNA TGCAGTGCTAGAGTAATGCTAGCGGGAAGTATCGCCGAGCAGTACTTC.

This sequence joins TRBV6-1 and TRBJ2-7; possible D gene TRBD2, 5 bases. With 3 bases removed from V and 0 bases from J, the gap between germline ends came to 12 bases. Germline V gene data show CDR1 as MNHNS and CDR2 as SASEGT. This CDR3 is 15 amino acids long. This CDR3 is CASSDGGGFSYEQYF. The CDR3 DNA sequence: TGTGCCAGCAGTGATGGCGGCGGGTTCTCCTACGAGCAGTACTTC.

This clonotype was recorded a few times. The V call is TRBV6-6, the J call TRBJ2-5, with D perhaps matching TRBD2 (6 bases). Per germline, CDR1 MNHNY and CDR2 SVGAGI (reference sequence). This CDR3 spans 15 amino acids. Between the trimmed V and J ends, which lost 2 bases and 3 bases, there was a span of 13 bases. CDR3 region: CASSYPGLGEETQYF. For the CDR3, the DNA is TGTGCCAGCAGTTACCCGGGACTGGGAGAAGAGACCCAGTACTTC.

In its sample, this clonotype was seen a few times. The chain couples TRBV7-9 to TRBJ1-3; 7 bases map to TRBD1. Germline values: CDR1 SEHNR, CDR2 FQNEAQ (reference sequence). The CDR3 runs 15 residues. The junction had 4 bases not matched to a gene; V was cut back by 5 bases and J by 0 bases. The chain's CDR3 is CASSGTEVSGNTIYF. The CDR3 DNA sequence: TGTGCCAGCAGCGGGACAGAAGTCTCTGGAAACACCATATATTTT.

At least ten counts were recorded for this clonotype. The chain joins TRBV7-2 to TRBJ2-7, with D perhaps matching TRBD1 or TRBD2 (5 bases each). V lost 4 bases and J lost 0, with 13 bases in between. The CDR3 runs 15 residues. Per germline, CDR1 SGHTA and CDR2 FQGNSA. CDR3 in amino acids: CASSSSLGTSYEQYF. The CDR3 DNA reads TGTGCCAGCAGCTCTTCGTTGGGGACCTCCTACGAGCAGTACTTC.

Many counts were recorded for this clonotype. The CDR3 sequence is CASSYVQGVNTEAFF. CDR3 in DNA: TGTGCCAGCAGTTACGTACAGGGGGTAAACACTGAAGCTTTCTTT. This chain links TRBV7-9 with TRBJ1-1, with 8 positions matching TRBD1. Trimming at V came to 6 bases and at J to 2 bases, leaving 8 bases not matched to a gene. The germline gives CDR1 SEHNR, CDR2 FQNEAQ (reference sequence). The CDR3 is made up of 15 amino acids. Full variable domain (remainder filled in from reference TRBV7-9 and TRBJ1-1): DTGVSQNPRHKITKRGQNVTFRCDPISEHNRLYWYRQTLGQGPEFLTYFQNEAQLEKSRLLSDRFSAERPKGSFSTLEIQRTEQGDSAMYLCASSYVQGVNTEAFFGQGTRLTVV.

Here the CDR3 DNA reads TGTGCCAGTAGTATTAGCGGCCCGTACGAAGCTTTCTTT. It yields the protein CASSISGPYEAFF. V gene TRBV19 combines with J gene TRBJ1-1; D call uncertain. The V gene's germline CDR1 is LNHDA and CDR2 SQIVND (reference sequence). The CDR3 covers 13 residues. Trimming left V 3 bases short and J 8 bases short, with 13 bases between.

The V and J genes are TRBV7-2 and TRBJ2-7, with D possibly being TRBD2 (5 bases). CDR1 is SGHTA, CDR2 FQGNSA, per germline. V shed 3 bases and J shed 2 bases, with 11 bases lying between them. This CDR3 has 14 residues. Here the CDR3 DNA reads TGTGCCAGCAGCTTGGGAGAAAACCCCTACGAGCAGTACTTC. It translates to CASSLGENPYEQYF.

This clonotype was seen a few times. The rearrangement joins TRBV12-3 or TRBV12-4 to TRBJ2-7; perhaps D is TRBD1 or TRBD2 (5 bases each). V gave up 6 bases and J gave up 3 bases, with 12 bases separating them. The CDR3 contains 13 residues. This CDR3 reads CASSRDVGYEQYF. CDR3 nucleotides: TGTGCCAGCAGCCGGGACGTAGGCTACGAGCAGTACTTC.

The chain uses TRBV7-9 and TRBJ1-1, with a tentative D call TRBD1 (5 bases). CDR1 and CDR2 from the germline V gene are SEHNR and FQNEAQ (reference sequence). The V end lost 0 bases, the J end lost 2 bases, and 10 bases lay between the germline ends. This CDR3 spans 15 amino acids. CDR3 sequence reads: CASSLAWTTNTEAFF. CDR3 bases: TGTGCCAGCAGCTTAGCGTGGACAACTAACACTGAAGCTTTCTTT.

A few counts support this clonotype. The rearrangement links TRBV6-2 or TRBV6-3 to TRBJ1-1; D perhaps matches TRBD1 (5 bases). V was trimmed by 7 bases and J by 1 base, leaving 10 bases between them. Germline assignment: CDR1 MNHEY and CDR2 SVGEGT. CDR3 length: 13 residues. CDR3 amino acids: CASTRVENTEAFF. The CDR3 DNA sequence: TGTGCCAGCACCAGGGTTGAGAACACTGAAGCTTTCTTT.

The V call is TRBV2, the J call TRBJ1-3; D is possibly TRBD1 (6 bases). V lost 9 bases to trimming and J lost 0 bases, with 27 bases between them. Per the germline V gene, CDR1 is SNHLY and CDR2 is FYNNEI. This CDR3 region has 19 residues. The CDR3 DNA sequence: TGTGCCAGAAGAGTAGGGGGGGACGACACACTCTACTCTGGAAACACCATATATTTT. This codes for CARRVGGDDTLYSGNTIYF.

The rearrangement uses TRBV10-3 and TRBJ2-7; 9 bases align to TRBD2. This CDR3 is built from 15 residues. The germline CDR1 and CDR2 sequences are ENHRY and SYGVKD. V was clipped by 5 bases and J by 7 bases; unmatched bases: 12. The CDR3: CAISSLSGSGYEQYF. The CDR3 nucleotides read TGTGCCATCAGTTCCCTTAGCGGGAGTGGGTATGAGCAGTACTTC.

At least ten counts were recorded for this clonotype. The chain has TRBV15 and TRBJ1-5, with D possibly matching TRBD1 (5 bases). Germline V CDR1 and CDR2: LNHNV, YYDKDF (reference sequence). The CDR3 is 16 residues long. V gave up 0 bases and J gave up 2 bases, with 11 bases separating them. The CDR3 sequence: CATSRDRAEGNQPQHF. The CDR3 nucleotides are TGTGCCACCAGCAGAGACAGGGCAGAAGGCAATCAGCCCCAGCATTTT.

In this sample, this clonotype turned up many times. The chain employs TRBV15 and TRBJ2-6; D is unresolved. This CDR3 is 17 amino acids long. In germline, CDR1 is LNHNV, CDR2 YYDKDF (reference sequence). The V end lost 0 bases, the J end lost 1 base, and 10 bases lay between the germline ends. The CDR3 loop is CATSREMASSGANVLTF. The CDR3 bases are TGTGCCACCAGCAGAGAGATGGCGAGTTCTGGGGCCAACGTCCTGACTTTC. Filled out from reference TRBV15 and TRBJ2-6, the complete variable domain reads DAMVIQNPRYQVTQFGKPVTLSCSQTLNHNVMYWYQQKSSQAPKLLFHYYDKDFNNEADTPDNFQSRRPNTSFCFLDIRSPGLGDTAMYLCATSREMASSGANVLTFGAGSRLTVL.

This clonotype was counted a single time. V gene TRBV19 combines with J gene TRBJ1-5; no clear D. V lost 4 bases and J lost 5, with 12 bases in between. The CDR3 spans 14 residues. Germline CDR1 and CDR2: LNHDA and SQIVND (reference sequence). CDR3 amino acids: CASSTRGRDQPQHF. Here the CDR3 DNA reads TGTGCCAGTAGTACCCGGGGAAGGGATCAGCCCCAGCATTTT.

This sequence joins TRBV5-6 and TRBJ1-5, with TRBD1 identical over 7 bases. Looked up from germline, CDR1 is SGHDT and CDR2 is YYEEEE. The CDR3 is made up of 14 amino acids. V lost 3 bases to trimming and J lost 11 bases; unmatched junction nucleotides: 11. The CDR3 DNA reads TGTGCCAGCAGCTACTTGACAGGGCGGGAGACCCAGCATTTT. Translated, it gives CASSYLTGRETQHF.

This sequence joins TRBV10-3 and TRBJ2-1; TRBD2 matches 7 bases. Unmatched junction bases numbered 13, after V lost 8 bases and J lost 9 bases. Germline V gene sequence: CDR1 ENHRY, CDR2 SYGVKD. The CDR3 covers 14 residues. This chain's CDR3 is CAIGGGLLVSEQFF. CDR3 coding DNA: TGTGCCATCGGGGGGGGACTCCTAGTCAGTGAGCAGTTCTTC.

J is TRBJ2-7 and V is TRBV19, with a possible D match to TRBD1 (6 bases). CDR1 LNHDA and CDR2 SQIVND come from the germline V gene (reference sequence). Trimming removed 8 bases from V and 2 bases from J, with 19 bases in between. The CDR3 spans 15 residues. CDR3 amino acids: CASSPQDGGPYEQYF. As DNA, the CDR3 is TGTGCCAGTTCCCCCCAGGATGGGGGCCCCTACGAGCAGTACTTC.

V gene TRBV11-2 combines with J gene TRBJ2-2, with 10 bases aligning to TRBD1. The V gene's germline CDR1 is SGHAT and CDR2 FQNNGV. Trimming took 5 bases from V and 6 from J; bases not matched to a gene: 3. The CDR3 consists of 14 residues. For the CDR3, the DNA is TGTGCCAGCAGCCAAGGGACAGGGGCCGGGGAGCTGTTTTTT. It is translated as CASSQGTGAGELFF.

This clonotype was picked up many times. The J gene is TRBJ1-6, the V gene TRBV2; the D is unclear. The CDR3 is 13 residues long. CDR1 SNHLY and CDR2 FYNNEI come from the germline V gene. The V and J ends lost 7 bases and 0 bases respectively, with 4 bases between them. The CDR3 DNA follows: TGTGCCAGCATGCGCTCCTATAATTCACCCCTCCACTTT. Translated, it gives CASMRSYNSPLHF.

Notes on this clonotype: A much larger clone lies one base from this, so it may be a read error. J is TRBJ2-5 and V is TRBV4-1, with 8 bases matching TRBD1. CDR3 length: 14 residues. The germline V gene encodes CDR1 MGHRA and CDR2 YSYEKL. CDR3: CASSIGQGQETRYF. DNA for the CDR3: TGCGCCAGCAGCATCGGACAGGGACAAGAGACCCGGTACTTC.

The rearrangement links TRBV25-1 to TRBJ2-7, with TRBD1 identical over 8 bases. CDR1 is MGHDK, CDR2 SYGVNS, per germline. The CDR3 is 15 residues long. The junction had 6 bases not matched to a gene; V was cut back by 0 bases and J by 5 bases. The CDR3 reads CASSEYRQGANEQYF. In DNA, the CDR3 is TGTGCCAGCAGTGAATACCGGCAGGGGGCTAACGAGCAGTACTTC.